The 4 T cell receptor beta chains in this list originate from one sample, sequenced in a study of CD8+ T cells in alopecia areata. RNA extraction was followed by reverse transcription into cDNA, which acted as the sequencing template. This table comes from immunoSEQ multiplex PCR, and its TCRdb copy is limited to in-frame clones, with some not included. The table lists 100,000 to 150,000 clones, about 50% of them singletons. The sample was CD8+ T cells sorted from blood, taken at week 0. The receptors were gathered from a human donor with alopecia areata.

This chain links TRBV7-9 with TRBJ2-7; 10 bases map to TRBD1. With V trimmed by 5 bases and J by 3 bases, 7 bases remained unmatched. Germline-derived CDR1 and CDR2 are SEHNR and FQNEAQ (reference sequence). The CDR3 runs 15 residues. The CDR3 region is CASSPPDRGYYEQYF. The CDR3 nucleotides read TGTGCCAGCAGCCCCCCGGACAGGGGGTACTACGAGCAGTACTTC. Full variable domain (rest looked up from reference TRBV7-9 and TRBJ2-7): DTGVSQNPRHKITKRGQNVTFRCDPISEHNRLYWYRQTLGQGPEFLTYFQNEAQLEKSRLLSDRFSAERPKGSFSTLEIQRTEQGDSAMYLCASSPPDRGYYEQYFGPGTRLTVT.

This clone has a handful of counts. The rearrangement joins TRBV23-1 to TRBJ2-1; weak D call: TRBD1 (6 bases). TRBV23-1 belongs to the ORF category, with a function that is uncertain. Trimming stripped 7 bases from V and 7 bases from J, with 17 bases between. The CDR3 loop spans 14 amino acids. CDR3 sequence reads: CASKGGGTINEQFF. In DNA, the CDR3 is TGCGCCAGCAAAGGGGGTGGTACAATTAATGAGCAGTTCTTC.

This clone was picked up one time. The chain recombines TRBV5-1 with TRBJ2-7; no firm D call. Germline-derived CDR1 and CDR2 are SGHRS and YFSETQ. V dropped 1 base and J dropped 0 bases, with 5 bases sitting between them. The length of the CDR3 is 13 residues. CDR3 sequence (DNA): TGCGCCAGCAGCTTGTACAGCTCCTACGAGCAGTACTTC. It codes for CASSLYSSYEQYF.

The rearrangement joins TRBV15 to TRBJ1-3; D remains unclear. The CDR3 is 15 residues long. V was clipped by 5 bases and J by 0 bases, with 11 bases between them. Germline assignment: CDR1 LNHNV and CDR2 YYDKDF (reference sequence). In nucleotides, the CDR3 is TGTGCCACCAGCGGATTTGGGATCTCTGGAAACACCATATATTTT. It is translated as CATSGFGISGNTIYF.